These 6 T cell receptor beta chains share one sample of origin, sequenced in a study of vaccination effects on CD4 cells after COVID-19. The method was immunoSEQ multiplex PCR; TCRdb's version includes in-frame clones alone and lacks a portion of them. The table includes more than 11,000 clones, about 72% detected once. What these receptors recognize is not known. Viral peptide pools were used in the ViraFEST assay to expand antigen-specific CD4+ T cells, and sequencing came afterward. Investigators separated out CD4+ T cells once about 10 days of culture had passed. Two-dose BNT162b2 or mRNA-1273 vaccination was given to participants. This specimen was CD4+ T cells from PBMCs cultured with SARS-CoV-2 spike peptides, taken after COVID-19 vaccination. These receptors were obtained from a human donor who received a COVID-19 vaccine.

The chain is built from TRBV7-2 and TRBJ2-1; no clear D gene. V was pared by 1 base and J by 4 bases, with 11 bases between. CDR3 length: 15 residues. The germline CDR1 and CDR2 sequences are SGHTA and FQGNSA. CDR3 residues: CASSLVGSSYNEQFF. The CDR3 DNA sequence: TGTGCCAGCAGCTTAGTAGGGTCTTCATACAATGAGCAGTTCTTC.

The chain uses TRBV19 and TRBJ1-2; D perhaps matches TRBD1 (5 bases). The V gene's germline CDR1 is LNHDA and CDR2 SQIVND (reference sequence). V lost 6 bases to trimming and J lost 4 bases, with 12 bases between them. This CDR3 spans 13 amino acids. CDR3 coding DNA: TGTGCCAGTAGCGCCGGAACAGGCTATGGCTACACCTTC. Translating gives CASSAGTGYGYTF.

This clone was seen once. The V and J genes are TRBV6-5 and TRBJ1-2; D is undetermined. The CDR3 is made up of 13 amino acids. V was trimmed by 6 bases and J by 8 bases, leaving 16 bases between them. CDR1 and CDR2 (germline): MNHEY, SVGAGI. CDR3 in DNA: TGTGCCAGCAGCGCCGAAGGTCCTTGGGGCTACACCTTC. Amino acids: CASSAEGPWGYTF.

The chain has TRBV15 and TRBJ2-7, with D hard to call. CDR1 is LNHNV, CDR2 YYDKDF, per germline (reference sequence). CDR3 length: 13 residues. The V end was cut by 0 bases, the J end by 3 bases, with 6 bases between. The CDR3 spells CATSRDHYYEQYF. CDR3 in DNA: TGTGCCACCAGCAGAGATCACTACTACGAGCAGTACTTC. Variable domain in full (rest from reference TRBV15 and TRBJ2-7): DAMVIQNPRYQVTQFGKPVTLSCSQTLNHNVMYWYQQKSSQAPKLLFHYYDKDFNNEADTPDNFQSRRPNTSFCFLDIRSPGLGDTAMYLCATSRDHYYEQYFGPGTRLTVT.

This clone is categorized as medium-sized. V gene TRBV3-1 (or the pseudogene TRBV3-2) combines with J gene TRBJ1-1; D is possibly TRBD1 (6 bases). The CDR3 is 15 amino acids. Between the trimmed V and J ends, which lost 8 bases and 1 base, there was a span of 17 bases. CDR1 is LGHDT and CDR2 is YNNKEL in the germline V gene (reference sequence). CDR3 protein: CASGRLGGKNTEAFF. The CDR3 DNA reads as TGTGCCAGCGGCCGTTTAGGGGGGAAGAACACTGAAGCTTTCTTT.

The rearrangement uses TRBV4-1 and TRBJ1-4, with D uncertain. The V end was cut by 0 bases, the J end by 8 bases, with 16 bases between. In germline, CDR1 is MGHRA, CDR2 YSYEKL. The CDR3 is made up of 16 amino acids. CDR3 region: CASSQETTVSGEKLFF. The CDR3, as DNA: TGCGCCAGCAGCCAAGAAACAACGGTCAGCGGGGAAAAACTGTTTTTT.